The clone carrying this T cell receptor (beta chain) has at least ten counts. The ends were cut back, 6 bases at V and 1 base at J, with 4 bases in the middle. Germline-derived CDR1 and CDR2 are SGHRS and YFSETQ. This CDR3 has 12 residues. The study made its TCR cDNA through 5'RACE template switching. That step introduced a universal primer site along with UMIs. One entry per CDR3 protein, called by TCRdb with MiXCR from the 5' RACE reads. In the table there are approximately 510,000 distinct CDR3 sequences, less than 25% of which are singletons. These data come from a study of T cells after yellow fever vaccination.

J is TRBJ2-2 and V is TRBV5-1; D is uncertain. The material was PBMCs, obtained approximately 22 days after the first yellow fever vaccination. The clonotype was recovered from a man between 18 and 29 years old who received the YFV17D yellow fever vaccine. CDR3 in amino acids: CASTLNTGELFF. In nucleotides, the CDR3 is TGCGCCAGCACACTGAACACCGGGGAGCTGTTTTTT.